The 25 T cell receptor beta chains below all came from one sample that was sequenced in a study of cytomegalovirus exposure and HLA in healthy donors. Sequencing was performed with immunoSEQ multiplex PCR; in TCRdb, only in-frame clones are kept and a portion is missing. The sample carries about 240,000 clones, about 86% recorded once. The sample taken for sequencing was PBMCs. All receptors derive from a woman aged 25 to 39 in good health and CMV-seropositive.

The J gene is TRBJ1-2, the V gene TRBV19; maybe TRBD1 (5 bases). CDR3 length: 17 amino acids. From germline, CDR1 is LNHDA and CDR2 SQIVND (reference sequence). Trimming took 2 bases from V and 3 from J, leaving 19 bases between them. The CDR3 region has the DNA TGTGCCAGTAGTATACTATCGACCAGGGCCAAGGACTATGGCTACACCTTC. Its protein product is CASSILSTRAKDYGYTF.

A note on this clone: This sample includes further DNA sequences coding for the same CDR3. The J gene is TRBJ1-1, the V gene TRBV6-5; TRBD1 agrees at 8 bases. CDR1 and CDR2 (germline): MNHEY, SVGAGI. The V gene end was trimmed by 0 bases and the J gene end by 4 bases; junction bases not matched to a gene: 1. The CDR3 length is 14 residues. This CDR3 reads CASSYSQGGTEAFF. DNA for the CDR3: TGTGCCAGCAGTTACTCACAGGGGGGCACTGAAGCTTTCTTT.

The CDR3 region has the DNA TGTGCCAGCAGTCAAGGAGACGGACAGGGGGCTGGAGCTTTCTTT. Translating gives CASSQGDGQGAGAFF. The chain couples TRBV27 to TRBJ1-1, with TRBD1 matching over 11 bases. With V trimmed by 5 bases and J by 10 bases, 12 bases remained unmatched. CDR3 length: 15 amino acids. Germline-derived CDR1 and CDR2 are MNHEY and SMNVEV (reference sequence).

Here the CDR3 reads CASSPNRQTGLSGANVLTF. The CDR3, as DNA: TGCGCCAGCAGCCCAAACAGGCAGACAGGACTCTCTGGGGCCAACGTCCTGACTTTC. The rearrangement uses TRBV5-1 and TRBJ2-6, with D possibly matching TRBD1 (6 bases). Per germline, CDR1 SGHRS and CDR2 YFSETQ. The ends were cut back, 4 bases at V and 0 bases at J, with 20 bases in the middle. The CDR3 has 19 residues.

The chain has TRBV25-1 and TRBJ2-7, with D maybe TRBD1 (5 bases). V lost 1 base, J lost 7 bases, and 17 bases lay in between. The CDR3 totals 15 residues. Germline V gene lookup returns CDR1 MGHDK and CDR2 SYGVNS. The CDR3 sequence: CASSESAGPSREQYF. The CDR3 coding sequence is TGTGCCAGCAGTGAATCGGCAGGGCCGTCTAGGGAGCAGTACTTC.

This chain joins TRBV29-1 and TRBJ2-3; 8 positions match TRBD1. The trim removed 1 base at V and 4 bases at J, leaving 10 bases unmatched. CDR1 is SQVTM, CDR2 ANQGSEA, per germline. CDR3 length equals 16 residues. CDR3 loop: CSVEGGQGAIADTQYF. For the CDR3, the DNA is TGCAGCGTTGAAGGAGGCCAGGGGGCAATTGCAGATACGCAGTATTTT.

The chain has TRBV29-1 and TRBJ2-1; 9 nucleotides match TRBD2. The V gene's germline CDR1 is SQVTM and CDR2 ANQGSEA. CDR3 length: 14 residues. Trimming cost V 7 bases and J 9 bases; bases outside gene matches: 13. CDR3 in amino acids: CSGEIAGVSGEQFF. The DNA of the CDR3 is TGCAGCGGAGAGATAGCGGGAGTATCTGGTGAGCAGTTCTTC.

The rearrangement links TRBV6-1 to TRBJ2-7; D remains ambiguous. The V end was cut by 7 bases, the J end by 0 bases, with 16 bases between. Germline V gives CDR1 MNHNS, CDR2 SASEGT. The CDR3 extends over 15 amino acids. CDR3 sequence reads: CASTTMFGRSYEQYF. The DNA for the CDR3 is TGTGCCAGCACCACTATGTTCGGCCGCTCCTACGAGCAGTACTTC.

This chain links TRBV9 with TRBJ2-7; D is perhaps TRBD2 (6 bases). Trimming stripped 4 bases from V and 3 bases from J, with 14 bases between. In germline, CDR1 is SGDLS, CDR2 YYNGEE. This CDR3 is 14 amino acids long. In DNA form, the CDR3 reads TGTGCCAGCAGCTCCGGCGGGGACGGCTACGAGCAGTACTTC. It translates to CASSSGGDGYEQYF.

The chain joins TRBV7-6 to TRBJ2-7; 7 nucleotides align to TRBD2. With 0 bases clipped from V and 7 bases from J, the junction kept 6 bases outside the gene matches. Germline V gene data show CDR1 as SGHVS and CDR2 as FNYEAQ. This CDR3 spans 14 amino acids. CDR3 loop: CASSLAGRAVEQYF. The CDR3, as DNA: TGTGCCAGCAGCTTAGCAGGGAGGGCAGTAGAGCAGTACTTC.

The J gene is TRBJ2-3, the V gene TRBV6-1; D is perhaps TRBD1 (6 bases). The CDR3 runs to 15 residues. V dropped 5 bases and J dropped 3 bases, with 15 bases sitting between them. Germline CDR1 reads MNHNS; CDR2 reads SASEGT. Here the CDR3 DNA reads TGTGCCAGCAGTCCCACAGGGTCATGGACAGATACGCAGTATTTT. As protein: CASSPTGSWTDTQYF.

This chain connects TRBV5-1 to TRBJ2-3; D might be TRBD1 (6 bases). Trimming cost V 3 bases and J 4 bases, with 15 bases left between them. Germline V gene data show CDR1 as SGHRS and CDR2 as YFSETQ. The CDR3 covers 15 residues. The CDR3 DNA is TGCGCCAGCAGCTCCTCGGGACAAACAGCAGATACGCAGTATTTT. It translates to CASSSSGQTADTQYF.

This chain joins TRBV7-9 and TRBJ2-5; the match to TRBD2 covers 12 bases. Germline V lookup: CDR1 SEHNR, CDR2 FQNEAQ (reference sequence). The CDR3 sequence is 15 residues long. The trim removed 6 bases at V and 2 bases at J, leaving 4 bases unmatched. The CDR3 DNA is TGTGCCAGCAGAGGACTAGCGGGAATACAAGAGACCCAGTACTTC. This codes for CASRGLAGIQETQYF.

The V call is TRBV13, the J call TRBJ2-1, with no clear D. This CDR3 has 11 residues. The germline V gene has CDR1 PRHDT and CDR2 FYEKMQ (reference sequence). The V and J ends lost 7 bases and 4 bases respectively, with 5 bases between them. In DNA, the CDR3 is TGTGCCAGCAACAATTACAATGAGCAGTTCTTC. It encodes CASNNYNEQFF.

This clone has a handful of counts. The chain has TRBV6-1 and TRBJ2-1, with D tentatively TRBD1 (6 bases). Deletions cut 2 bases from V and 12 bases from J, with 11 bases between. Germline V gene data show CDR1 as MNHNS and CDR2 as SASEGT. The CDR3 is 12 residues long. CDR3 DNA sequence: TGTGCCAGCAGTGAAATGGGGGCGGCGCAGTTCTTC. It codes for CASSEMGAAQFF.

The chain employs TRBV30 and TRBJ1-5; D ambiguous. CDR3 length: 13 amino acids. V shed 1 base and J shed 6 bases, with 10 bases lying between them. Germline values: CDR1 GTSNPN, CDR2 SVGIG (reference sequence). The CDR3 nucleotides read TGTGCCTGGAGTGAAAGAGGGTTTCAGCCCCAGCATTTT. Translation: CAWSERGFQPQHF.

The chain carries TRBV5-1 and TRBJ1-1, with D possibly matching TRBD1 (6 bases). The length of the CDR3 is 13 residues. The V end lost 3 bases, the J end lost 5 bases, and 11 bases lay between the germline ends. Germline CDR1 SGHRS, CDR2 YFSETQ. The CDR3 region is CASSSAGVTEAFF. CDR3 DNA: TGCGCCAGCAGCTCGGCAGGGGTAACTGAAGCTTTCTTT.

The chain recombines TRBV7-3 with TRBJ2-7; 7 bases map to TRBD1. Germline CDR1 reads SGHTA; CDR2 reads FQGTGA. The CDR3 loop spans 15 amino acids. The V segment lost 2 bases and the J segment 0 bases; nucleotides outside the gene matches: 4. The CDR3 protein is CASSLSAGGSYEQYF. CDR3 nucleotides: TGTGCCAGCAGCTTATCTGCAGGGGGCTCCTACGAGCAGTACTTC.

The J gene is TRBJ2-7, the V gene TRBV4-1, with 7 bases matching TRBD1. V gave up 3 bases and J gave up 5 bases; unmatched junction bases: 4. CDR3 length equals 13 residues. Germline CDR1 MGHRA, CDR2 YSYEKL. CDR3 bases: TGCGCCAGCAGCCATCGCACAGGGGACGAGCAGTACTTC. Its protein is CASSHRTGDEQYF.

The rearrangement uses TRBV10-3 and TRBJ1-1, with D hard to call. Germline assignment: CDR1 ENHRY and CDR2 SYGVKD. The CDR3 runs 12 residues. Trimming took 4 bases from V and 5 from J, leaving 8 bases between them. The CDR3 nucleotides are TGTGCCATCAGTGCGGGGAGAACTGAAGCTTTCTTT. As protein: CAISAGRTEAFF.

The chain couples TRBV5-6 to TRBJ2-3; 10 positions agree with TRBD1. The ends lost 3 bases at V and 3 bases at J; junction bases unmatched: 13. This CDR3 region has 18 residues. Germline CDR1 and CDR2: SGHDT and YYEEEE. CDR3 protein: CASSSLTGPGQGTDTQYF. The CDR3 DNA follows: TGTGCCAGCAGCTCCCTCACCGGCCCGGGACAGGGGACAGATACGCAGTATTTT.

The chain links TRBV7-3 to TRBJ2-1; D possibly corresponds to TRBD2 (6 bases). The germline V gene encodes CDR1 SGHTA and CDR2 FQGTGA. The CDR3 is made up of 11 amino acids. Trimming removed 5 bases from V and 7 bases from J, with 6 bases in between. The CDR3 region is CASSGGNEQFF. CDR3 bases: TGTGCCAGCAGCGGGGGGAATGAGCAGTTCTTC.

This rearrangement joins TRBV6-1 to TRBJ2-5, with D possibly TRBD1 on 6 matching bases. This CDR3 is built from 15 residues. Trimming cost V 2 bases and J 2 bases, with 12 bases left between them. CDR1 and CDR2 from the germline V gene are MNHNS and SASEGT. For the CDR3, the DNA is TGTGCCAGCAGTGAATTAAGGGGGTATCAAGAGACCCAGTACTTC. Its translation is CASSELRGYQETQYF.

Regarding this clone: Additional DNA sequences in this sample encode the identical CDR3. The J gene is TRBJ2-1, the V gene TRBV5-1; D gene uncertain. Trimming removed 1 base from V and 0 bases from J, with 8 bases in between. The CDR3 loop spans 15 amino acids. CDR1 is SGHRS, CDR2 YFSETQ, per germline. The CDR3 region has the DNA TGCGCCAGCAGCTTGACGGTAAGCTCCTACAATGAGCAGTTCTTC. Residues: CASSLTVSSYNEQFF.

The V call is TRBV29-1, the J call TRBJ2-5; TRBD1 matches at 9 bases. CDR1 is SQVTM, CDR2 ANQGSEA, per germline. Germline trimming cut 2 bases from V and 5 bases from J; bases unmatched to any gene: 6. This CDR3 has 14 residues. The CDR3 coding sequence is TGCAGCGTTGAACCGGACAGGGGCAGTGAGACCCAGTACTTC. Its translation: CSVEPDRGSETQYF.